The 23 T cell receptor beta chains reported below all come from one sample, sequenced in a study of shared clonotypes between healthy human individuals. TCRdb's table, derived via immunoSEQ multiplex PCR, lists solely in-frame clones and lacks some. Seen here are over a million clones, 95% to 97% observed once, and the top ten hold 1.2%. Sequencing was performed on naive CD4+ T cells sorted from blood. Stated subset: CD45RA+ positively selected. The receptors were sampled from a man aged 25 to 45 in good health.

This chain connects TRBV6-6 to TRBJ1-3; D gene uncertain. Germline CDR1 is MNHNY and CDR2 is SVGAGI (reference sequence). The CDR3 consists of 15 residues. V lost 5 bases, J lost 3 bases, and 14 bases lay in between. The CDR3 DNA reads as TGTGCCAGCAGTACGACCGGCCTTAATGGAAACACCATATATTTT. Amino acids: CASSTTGLNGNTIYF.

For this clone: Other DNA sequences in this specimen translate into the identical CDR3. The V call is TRBV18, the J call TRBJ2-7; no definite D call. Deletions cut 3 bases from V and 0 bases from J, with 9 bases between. Germline V lookup: CDR1 KGHSH, CDR2 LQKENI. This CDR3 has 14 residues. CDR3 nucleotides: TGTGCCAGCTCACCCGCTGTCCGCTCCTACGAGCAGTACTTC. It translates to CASSPAVRSYEQYF.

The rearrangement uses TRBV9 and TRBJ2-3, with D hard to call. Trimming took 4 bases from V and 5 from J, leaving 17 bases between them. This CDR3 is 15 amino acids long. Germline V lookup: CDR1 SGDLS, CDR2 YYNGEE. CDR3 in DNA: TGTGCCAGCAGCACCCGGGTGGGTGGTGAAGATACGCAGTATTTT. Translation: CASSTRVGGEDTQYF.

The gene calls are TRBV6-1 and TRBJ2-7, with 10 positions matching TRBD2. Germline V lookup: CDR1 MNHNS, CDR2 SASEGT. Trimming at V came to 7 bases and at J to 3 bases, leaving 9 bases not matched to a gene. The CDR3 covers 15 residues. Written as DNA, the CDR3 is TGTGCCAGCAAAGGCACTAGCGGGGAGAGCTACGAGCAGTACTTC. Its protein is CASKGTSGESYEQYF.

The chain couples TRBV5-4 to TRBJ2-1; D ambiguous. The CDR3 is 15 amino acids. V lost 1 base and J lost 2, with 10 bases in between. Looked up from germline, CDR1 is SGHNT and CDR2 is YYREEE (reference sequence). CDR3 sequence reads: CASSLSLGAYNEQFF. The CDR3 nucleotides read TGTGCCAGCAGCTTGAGCCTAGGTGCCTACAATGAGCAGTTCTTC.

The J gene is TRBJ2-5, the V gene TRBV6-6; D ambiguous. The CDR3 loop spans 14 amino acids. Trimming took 2 bases from V and 13 from J, leaving 20 bases between them. The germline gives CDR1 MNHNY, CDR2 SVGAGI (reference sequence). CDR3 bases: TGTGCCAGCAGTTACCCTCCTTTTACGGCCGGCCGGTACTTC. It codes for CASSYPPFTAGRYF.

The chain links TRBV5-1 to TRBJ2-1, with 9 bases matching TRBD1. J lost 10 bases, V lost 2 bases, and 7 bases had no gene match. The CDR3 has 14 amino acids. Germline CDR1 is SGHRS and CDR2 is YFSETQ. The CDR3, as DNA: TGCGCCAGCAGCTTCCCGGGACAGGGTCGAGAGCAGTTCTTC. Residues: CASSFPGQGREQFF. The variable domain in full, completed from reference TRBV5-1 and TRBJ2-1, reads KAGVTQTPRYLIKTRGQQVTLSCSPISGHRSVSWYQQTPGQGLQFLFEYFSETQRNKGNFPGRFSGRQFSNSRSEMNVSTLELGDSALYLCASSFPGQGREQFFGPGTRLTVL.

The V and J genes are TRBV14 and TRBJ2-5, with TRBD2 identical over 10 bases. The germline gives CDR1 SGHDN, CDR2 FVKESK. The CDR3 consists of 17 residues. V lost 1 base, J lost 5 bases, and 10 bases stayed unmatched. CDR3 nucleotides: TGTGCCAGCAGCCAAGTACTTAGCGGGAGGATCGGGGAGACCCAGTACTTC. Encoded protein: CASSQVLSGRIGETQYF.

The chain employs TRBV28 and TRBJ2-1, with unresolved D. V was pared by 5 bases and J by 4 bases, with 12 bases between. The germline gives CDR1 MDHEN, CDR2 SYDVKM. The CDR3 is made up of 14 amino acids. The CDR3 is CASSPWTQYNEQFF. The CDR3 DNA reads TGTGCCAGCAGTCCTTGGACCCAGTACAATGAGCAGTTCTTC.

The genes are TRBV11-2 and TRBJ2-1; TRBD2 aligns across 9 bases. This CDR3 has 16 amino acids. Germline loops: CDR1 SGHAT, CDR2 FQNNGV. V lost 5 bases to trimming and J lost 5 bases; unmatched junction nucleotides: 10. In DNA, the CDR3 is TGTGCCAGCAGCCTCCTAGGGGGACTAGCTGACAATGAGCAGTTCTTC. This sequence encodes CASSLLGGLADNEQFF. Supplemented by reference TRBV11-2 and TRBJ2-1, the full variable domain reads EAGVAQSPRYKIIEKRQSVAFWCNPISGHATLYWYQQILGQGPKLLIQFQNNGVVDDSQLPKDRFSAERLKGVDSTLKIQPAKLEDSAVYLCASSLLGGLADNEQFFGPGTRLTVL.

The rearrangement links TRBV19 to TRBJ1-4; TRBD1 agrees at 7 bases. CDR1 and CDR2 from the germline V gene are LNHDA and SQIVND (reference sequence). The CDR3 is 14 residues long. Trimming removed 6 bases from V and 7 bases from J; junction bases left unmatched: 8. The CDR3 nucleotides read TGTGCCAGTAGGGGAGGGGGCAGAGGTGAAAAACTGTTTTTT. It specifies CASRGGGRGEKLFF.

V gene TRBV18 combines with J gene TRBJ2-7, with D perhaps given as TRBD1 or TRBD2 (7 bases each). The CDR3 spans 12 residues. Germline V lookup: CDR1 KGHSH, CDR2 LQKENI. Trimming took off 3 bases at V and 9 bases at J, with 12 bases between the two ends. As DNA, the CDR3 is TGTGCCAGCTCACCTTCAGGGGGGGGGCAGTACTTC. It codes for CASSPSGGGQYF.

The chain recombines TRBV4-3 with TRBJ2-7, with 12 nucleotides matching TRBD1. V shed 2 bases and J 2 bases; nucleotides not matched to a gene: 7. The CDR3 length is 17 residues. Per the germline V gene, CDR1 is LGHNA and CDR2 is YSLEER. For the CDR3, the DNA is TGCGCCAGCAGCCAACTGGGACAGGGGGCCGAGGCCTACGAGCAGTACTTC. Protein product: CASSQLGQGAEAYEQYF.

About this clone: Compared with germline, one end of the junction differs, possibly owing to a read error. The genes are TRBV7-7 and TRBJ2-3, with a possible D match to TRBD1 (6 bases). Per the germline V gene, CDR1 is SSHAT and CDR2 is FNYEAQ (reference sequence). CDR3 length: 14 residues. DNA of the CDR3: TGTGCTAGCAGCCCAGTGATTAGGGGGGATACGCAGTATTTT. Translation: CASSPVIRGDTQYF.

The V gene is TRBV10-3, the J gene TRBJ2-7; TRBD2 matches 9 bases. The V gene's germline CDR1 is ENHRY and CDR2 SYGVKD. The CDR3 runs 14 residues. V was clipped by 4 bases and J by 2 bases; unmatched bases: 3. CDR3 bases: TGTGCCATCAGTGGGACTAGCGAAACCTACGAGCAGTACTTC. It translates to CAISGTSETYEQYF.

The chain joins TRBV5-1 to TRBJ1-2, with unresolved D. The CDR3 has 16 residues. Trimming stripped 4 bases from V and 4 bases from J, with 20 bases between. Germline V gene data show CDR1 as SGHRS and CDR2 as YFSETQ. Here the CDR3 reads CASSPQSPAAGYGYTF. The CDR3 DNA is TGCGCCAGCAGCCCCCAGTCTCCGGCAGCCGGCTATGGCTACACCTTC.

The genes are TRBV5-1 and TRBJ1-2; the D gene is possibly TRBD1 (6 bases). CDR1 and CDR2 (germline): SGHRS, YFSETQ. Trimming pared 4 bases from V and 5 bases from J, leaving 12 bases between. This CDR3 comprises 13 residues. This chain's CDR3 is CASSPNREYGYTF. The CDR3 DNA follows: TGCGCCAGCAGCCCAAACAGGGAGTATGGCTACACCTTC.

This chain's CDR3 is CASGRAGGHPREQFF. The CDR3 DNA reads TGTGCCAGCGGCCGTGCAGGGGGACATCCCCGTGAGCAGTTCTTC. This chain connects TRBV5-4 to TRBJ2-1; 7 bases agree with TRBD1. Germline values: CDR1 SGHNT, CDR2 YYREEE (reference sequence). The J segment lost 9 bases and the V segment lost 7 bases, leaving 16 bases of the junction unmatched. CDR3 size: 15 residues.

CDR3 DNA sequence: TGCGCCAGCAGCAGTACTAGCGGGAGCTACTCCTACGAGCAGTACTTC. Translation gives CASSSTSGSYSYEQYF. The chain uses TRBV5-1 and TRBJ2-7, with 11 bases matching TRBD2. The CDR3 consists of 16 residues. Germline-derived CDR1 and CDR2 are SGHRS and YFSETQ. The trim removed 4 bases at V and 0 bases at J, leaving 6 bases unmatched.

This clone has a single count. V and J are TRBV19 and TRBJ2-1; 10 bases map to TRBD2. The CDR3 contains 16 residues. Germline CDR1 and CDR2: LNHDA and SQIVND (reference sequence). Trimming took 8 bases from V and 1 from J; bases not matched to a gene: 8. The DNA for the CDR3 is TGTGCCAGTTCCAGCGGGAGGGCCAGGTCCTACAATGAGCAGTTCTTC. As protein: CASSSGRARSYNEQFF.

The V gene is TRBV5-4, the J gene TRBJ2-5; D perhaps matches TRBD1 (5 bases). Germline V gives CDR1 SGHNT, CDR2 YYREEE (reference sequence). The CDR3 length is 16 residues. The V and J ends lost 4 bases and 5 bases respectively, with 21 bases between them. CDR3 nucleotide sequence: TGTGCCAGCAGCATGACCGGGCGCCAAGGGGCCGAGACCCAGTACTTC. It yields the protein CASSMTGRQGAETQYF.

The genes are TRBV25-1 and TRBJ2-1, with 11 bases matching TRBD2. The J segment lost 9 bases and the V segment lost 1 base, leaving 11 bases of the junction unmatched. From germline, CDR1 is MGHDK and CDR2 SYGVNS. The CDR3 has 17 amino acids. DNA for the CDR3: TGTGCCAGCAGTGAATTGGATAGCGGGAGGGCCGATAGTGAGCAGTTCTTC. The encoded protein is CASSELDSGRADSEQFF.

The chain has TRBV11-2 and TRBJ2-1; no clear D gene. With 4 bases removed from V and 8 bases from J, the gap between germline ends came to 9 bases. Germline CDR1 SGHAT, CDR2 FQNNGV. The CDR3 consists of 12 residues. CDR3 DNA: TGTGCCAGCAGCTATTCGGGTTATGAGCAGTTCTTC. The encoded protein is CASSYSGYEQFF.